The 11 T cell receptor beta chains in this list originate from one sample, sequenced in a study of early T cells in non-severe SARS-CoV-2 infection. TCRdb passed the 5' RACE reads through MiXCR, listing each CDR3 protein once. The sample includes 35,000 to 55,000 distinct CDR3 sequences, approximately 6.1% seen only once; the top ten take less than 25%. The sample was whole blood, taken at baseline. Receptor source: an adult who was a healthcare worker with PCR-confirmed SARS-CoV-2 infection or an uninfected control (not recorded which).

The rearrangement uses TRBV7-6 and TRBJ2-5; 7 bases line up with TRBD1. Germline loops: CDR1 SGHVS, CDR2 FNYEAQ. The trim removed 5 bases at V and 5 bases at J, leaving 11 bases unmatched. This CDR3 has 15 residues. CDR3 residues: CASSGRDRSYETQYF. CDR3 DNA sequence: TGTGCCAGCAGCGGCCGGGACAGAAGTTATGAGACCCAGTACTTC.

This clonotype was seen at least ten times. The rearrangement links TRBV11-2 to TRBJ2-1; 8 positions agree with TRBD2. Germline V gene lookup returns CDR1 SGHAT and CDR2 FQNNGV. The CDR3 totals 13 residues. With V trimmed by 8 bases and J by 9 bases, 9 bases remained unmatched. CDR3 sequence: CASRAGREAEQFF. The DNA for the CDR3 is TGTGCCAGCCGCGCTGGGCGGGAGGCTGAGCAGTTCTTC.

This clonotype was seen at least ten times. The V call is TRBV3-1, the J call TRBJ1-1; TRBD1 might be the D (5 bases). The CDR3 loop spans 15 amino acids. V was cut by 4 bases and J by 1 base, with 13 bases left in between. Per the germline V gene, CDR1 is LGHDT and CDR2 is YNNKEL (reference sequence). The CDR3 region has the DNA TGTGCCAGCAGCCTTCGCGGACAACCGAACACTGAAGCTTTCTTT. It translates to CASSLRGQPNTEAFF.

V gene TRBV12-3 or TRBV12-4 combines with J gene TRBJ1-6; D uncertain. The CDR3 covers 14 residues. Trimming removed 6 bases from V and 7 bases from J, with 13 bases in between. CDR3 sequence (DNA): TGTGCCAGCAGCTGGGCCTCGGTGAATTCACCCCTCCACTTT. It translates to CASSWASVNSPLHF.

This clonotype came up many times. V and J are TRBV5-6 and TRBJ2-7; 7 nucleotides agree with TRBD2. The CDR3 runs 14 residues. Trimming cost V 4 bases and J 6 bases; bases outside gene matches: 10. Germline V CDR1 and CDR2: SGHDT, YYEEEE. This CDR3 reads CASSLTSNLGEQYF. In DNA form, the CDR3 reads TGTGCCAGCAGCCTGACTAGCAACCTCGGCGAGCAGTACTTC.

This clonotype appeared many times. The chain is built from TRBV6-2 or TRBV6-3 and TRBJ2-1; D is undetermined. In germline, CDR1 is MNHEY, CDR2 SVGEGT. V shed 6 bases and J shed 0 bases, with 9 bases lying between them. The CDR3 has 14 residues. The CDR3 DNA reads TGTGCCAGCAGGCCTGGCCTCTCCTACAATGAGCAGTTCTTC. It specifies CASRPGLSYNEQFF.

This clonotype showed up just once. The junction and the germline gene differ at one end; a read error may be behind it. The chain couples TRBV5-8 to TRBJ2-2, with TRBD1 matching over 10 bases. Germline loops: CDR1 SGHTS, CDR2 YDEGEE. This CDR3 comprises 14 residues. The DNA of the CDR3 is TGTGTCAGCACCGGGACAGGGGACACCGGGGAGCTGTTTTTT. This codes for CVSTGTGDTGELFF.

The V call is TRBV5-4, the J call TRBJ2-1; D call uncertain. The CDR3 is 14 amino acids. Germline V gene sequence: CDR1 SGHNT, CDR2 YYREEE (reference sequence). Trimming left V 2 bases short and J 6 bases short, with 12 bases between. As DNA, the CDR3 is TGTGCCAGCAGCTTAAGAGGCCTAAGCAATGAGCAGTTCTTC. Encoded protein: CASSLRGLSNEQFF.

The rearrangement links TRBV19 to TRBJ2-6; D ambiguous. The germline CDR1 and CDR2 sequences are LNHDA and SQIVND (reference sequence). V lost 5 bases to trimming and J lost 1 base, with 9 bases between them. The CDR3 has 15 amino acids. The CDR3 reads CASSAQSSGANVLTF. The CDR3 coding sequence is TGTGCCAGTAGTGCGCAGAGTTCTGGGGCCAACGTCCTGACTTTC.

This clonotype was recorded many times. The chain carries TRBV27 and TRBJ2-1, with unresolved D. Trimming shortened V by 4 bases and J by 4 bases, and 17 bases separated the two germline ends. Per germline, CDR1 MNHEY and CDR2 SMNVEV (reference sequence). This CDR3 spans 16 amino acids. The CDR3: CASSSLLSYQYNEQFF. DNA of the CDR3: TGTGCCAGCAGTTCCTTACTGAGTTATCAGTACAATGAGCAGTTCTTC.

This clonotype appeared many times. The chain has TRBV7-2 and TRBJ2-2; D is possibly TRBD2 (6 bases). Germline V gene lookup returns CDR1 SGHTA and CDR2 FQGNSA. V lost 5 bases and J 5 bases, leaving 27 bases between the germline ends. The CDR3 runs 19 residues. CDR3 nucleotides: TGTGCCAGCAGCGAAACCCCCGCGGGGTCGTTATTCTTGACCGGGGAGCTGTTTTTT. Its protein is CASSETPAGSLFLTGELFF. Full variable domain (remainder filled in from reference TRBV7-2 and TRBJ2-2): GAGVSQSPSNKVTEKGKDVELRCDPISGHTALYWYRQSLGQGLEFLIYFQGNSAPDKSGLPSDRFSAERTGGSVSTLTIQRTQQEDSAVYLCASSETPAGSLFLTGELFFGEGSRLTVL.